One and the same sample provided the 24 T cell receptor beta chains below, sequenced in a study of PD-L1 blockade in urothelial cancer. Data came from immunoSEQ multiplex PCR; TCRdb stores just in-frame clones and leaves some out. The data show about 51,000 clones, with 75% to 90% seen just once and more than 15% held by the top ten. Sequenced material: PBMCs, taken around atezolizumab (anti-PD-L1) treatment. These receptors all come from a man aged 55 to 70 with urothelial cancer.

This chain uses TRBV5-1 with TRBJ2-7; possible D gene TRBD2, 5 bases. V lost 0 bases and J lost 0, with 7 bases in between. Looked up from germline, CDR1 is SGHRS and CDR2 is YFSETQ. The CDR3 loop spans 14 amino acids. CDR3 sequence: CASSLGGSSYEQYF. The CDR3 nucleotides read TGCGCCAGCAGCTTGGGTGGGAGCTCCTACGAGCAGTACTTC.

This clone showed up just once. The chain is built from TRBV30 and TRBJ2-7, with D possibly matching TRBD1 (5 bases). V was shortened by 1 base and J by 2 bases, with 15 bases between the two germline ends. Germline lookup yields CDR1 GTSNPN and CDR2 SVGIG (reference sequence). The CDR3 consists of 15 residues. The CDR3 DNA reads TGTGCCTGGAGTGGTCGGGCAGGGTCGGCCTACGAGCAGTACTTC. Its protein product is CAWSGRAGSAYEQYF.

J is TRBJ2-1 and V is TRBV7-9; 11 bases fit TRBD1. CDR1 and CDR2 (germline): SEHNR, FQNEAQ (reference sequence). There are 15 residues in the CDR3. V trimming: 9 bases; J trimming: 5 bases; junction bases outside the gene matches: 9. This chain's CDR3 is CASGPGTGGNNEQFF. CDR3 bases: TGTGCCAGTGGCCCCGGGACAGGGGGAAACAATGAGCAGTTCTTC.

V is TRBV6-6 and J is TRBJ1-1, with D possibly matching TRBD1 (6 bases). V lost 5 bases and J lost 1, with 14 bases in between. This CDR3 contains 15 residues. The V gene's germline CDR1 is MNHNY and CDR2 SVGAGI (reference sequence). Here the CDR3 reads CASSPRTDKNTEAFF. CDR3 nucleotide sequence: TGTGCCAGCAGTCCTCGGACAGACAAGAACACTGAAGCTTTCTTT.

The chain has TRBV14 and TRBJ2-7; no reliable D call. The CDR3 spans 13 residues. Trimming removed 1 base at V and 3 bases at J, with 7 bases between. Looked up from germline, CDR1 is SGHDN and CDR2 is FVKESK. The CDR3 sequence: CASSQGFGYEQYF. DNA for the CDR3: TGTGCCAGCAGCCAAGGCTTCGGCTACGAGCAGTACTTC. Together with reference TRBV14 and TRBJ2-7, the CDR3 gives the full variable domain: EAGVTQFPSHSVIEKGQTVTLRCDPISGHDNLYWYRRVMGKEIKFLLHFVKESKQDESGMPNNRFLAERTGGTYSTLKVQPAELEDSGVYFCASSQGFGYEQYFGPGTRLTVT.

V gene TRBV7-9 combines with J gene TRBJ2-7; TRBD1 matches 9 bases. Trimming removed 4 bases from V and 3 bases from J; junction bases left unmatched: 7. This CDR3 has 15 residues. Germline-derived CDR1 and CDR2 are SEHNR and FQNEAQ (reference sequence). In DNA form, the CDR3 reads TGTGCCAGCAGCTCCCCCGGGACAGGGTTCTACGAGCAGTACTTC. It encodes CASSSPGTGFYEQYF.

The chain combines TRBV5-1 with TRBJ2-1; 8 nucleotides agree with TRBD2. The germline gives CDR1 SGHRS, CDR2 YFSETQ. The CDR3 runs 16 residues. V shed 4 bases, J shed 4 bases, and the junction held 10 bases outside the gene matches. The chain's CDR3 is CASSRTGGPDYNEQFF. CDR3 DNA sequence: TGCGCCAGCAGCAGGACGGGGGGGCCGGATTACAATGAGCAGTTCTTC. The variable domain in full, completed from reference TRBV5-1 and TRBJ2-1, reads KAGVTQTPRYLIKTRGQQVTLSCSPISGHRSVSWYQQTPGQGLQFLFEYFSETQRNKGNFPGRFSGRQFSNSRSEMNVSTLELGDSALYLCASSRTGGPDYNEQFFGPGTRLTVL.

This chain connects TRBV4-1 to TRBJ2-7, with D unresolved. The V and J ends lost 4 bases and 2 bases respectively, with 12 bases between them. The CDR3 loop spans 14 amino acids. Germline CDR1 and CDR2: MGHRA and YSYEKL. The chain's CDR3 is CASSPQERAYEQYF. DNA for the CDR3: TGCGCCAGCAGCCCCCAAGAAAGAGCCTACGAGCAGTACTTC.

This rearrangement joins TRBV2 to TRBJ1-5; D is perhaps TRBD1 (6 bases). Looked up from germline, CDR1 is SNHLY and CDR2 is FYNNEI. CDR3 size: 14 residues. V gave up 7 bases and J gave up 0 bases, with 10 bases separating them. CDR3 sequence (DNA): TGTGCCAGCACGGGACAACATAGCAATCAGCCCCAGCATTTT. It codes for CASTGQHSNQPQHF.

This chain's CDR3 is CASSWRAGARQLFF. Written as DNA, the CDR3 is TGTGCCAGCAGTTGGCGAGCGGGGGCTAGGCAGCTGTTTTTT. The V call is TRBV6-5, the J call TRBJ2-2; TRBD2 aligns across 8 bases. With 4 bases clipped from V and 12 bases from J, the junction kept 10 bases outside the gene matches. CDR3 size: 14 residues. Germline V gene data show CDR1 as MNHEY and CDR2 as SVGAGI.

The chain joins TRBV28 to TRBJ1-4, with TRBD1 matching 7 bases. The ends lost 5 bases at V and 7 bases at J; junction bases unmatched: 13. The length of the CDR3 is 16 residues. CDR1 and CDR2 from the germline V gene are MDHEN and SYDVKM. The DNA for the CDR3 is TGTGCCAGCAGTGCCACCCCACAGGGGATAGCTGAAAAACTGTTTTTT. Translation gives CASSATPQGIAEKLFF.

The chain carries TRBV28 and TRBJ1-1; D remains unclear. V lost 2 bases and J lost 10, with 8 bases in between. Germline V lookup: CDR1 MDHEN, CDR2 SYDVKM. The CDR3 runs to 11 residues. The CDR3 region is CASSLIGSAFF. Written as DNA, the CDR3 is TGTGCCAGCAGTTTAATTGGCTCAGCTTTCTTT.

The chain couples TRBV29-1 to TRBJ2-4; weak D call: TRBD1 (6 bases). The CDR3 spans 15 residues. CDR1 and CDR2 from the germline V gene are SQVTM and ANQGSEA. V shed 1 base and J shed 0 bases, with 10 bases lying between them. The CDR3 bases are TGCAGCGTTGAAGGGACAGTACTAGCCAAAAACATTCAGTACTTC. Amino acids: CSVEGTVLAKNIQYF.

The V and J genes are TRBV25-1 and TRBJ2-5, with D hard to call. The germline V and J ends were trimmed by 6 bases and 5 bases, with 16 bases remaining between them. Germline assignment: CDR1 MGHDK and CDR2 SYGVNS. The CDR3 extends over 14 amino acids. CDR3 region: CASSVFSRRETQYF. The CDR3 DNA follows: TGTGCCAGCAGCGTATTTAGCCGACGGGAGACCCAGTACTTC.

The chain is built from TRBV5-1 and TRBJ2-1, with 7 bases matching TRBD2. Germline CDR1 and CDR2: SGHRS and YFSETQ. The CDR3 consists of 16 residues. V dropped 1 base and J dropped 6; count of bases not matched to a gene: 10. In DNA form, the CDR3 reads TGCGCCAGCAGCTTGTCGAGCGGGACGGCTCTCAATGAGCAGTTCTTC. Amino acids: CASSLSSGTALNEQFF.

The rearrangement links TRBV19 to TRBJ2-3; D may be TRBD2 (7 bases). Trimming left V 6 bases short and J 6 bases short, with 25 bases between. The CDR3 extends over 17 amino acids. The germline CDR1 and CDR2 sequences are LNHDA and SQIVND (reference sequence). CDR3 residues: CASSLVTLGGRRDTQYF. The DNA for the CDR3 is TGTGCCAGTAGCTTAGTAACCCTCGGGGGGCGAAGGGATACGCAGTATTTT.

The CDR3 loop is CARGKIPGRPQHF. In DNA, the CDR3 is TGCGCCAGGGGGAAGATCCCCGGGAGGCCCCAGCATTTT. The chain joins TRBV23-1 to TRBJ1-5, with D uncertain. TRBV23-1 is an open reading frame whose function is uncertain. CDR3 length equals 13 residues. V lost 9 bases, J lost 9 bases, and 18 bases lay in between.

The chain joins TRBV4-1 to TRBJ1-5, with D possibly matching TRBD1 (6 bases). Germline V gives CDR1 MGHRA, CDR2 YSYEKL. The CDR3 runs to 16 residues. V lost 2 bases, J lost 4 bases, and 15 bases lay in between. The CDR3 bases are TGCGCCAGCAGCCAAAGGGGGGGAGGGAATAATCAGCCCCAGCATTTT. Protein sequence: CASSQRGGGNNQPQHF.

The chain is built from TRBV7-2 and TRBJ2-5; TRBD1 might be the D (6 bases). The V gene lost 8 bases and the J gene lost 1 base, with 14 bases spanning the gap. CDR1 and CDR2 (germline): SGHTA, FQGNSA. CDR3 length equals 14 residues. The CDR3 nucleotides read TGTGCCAGCCTGAGGGGGACGACCCAAGAGACCCAGTACTTC. It translates to CASLRGTTQETQYF.

The chain has TRBV27 and TRBJ2-3; tentative D call: TRBD2 (5 bases). CDR3 length equals 13 residues. Trimming took off 5 bases at V and 4 bases at J, with 10 bases between the two ends. Germline CDR1 MNHEY, CDR2 SMNVEV (reference sequence). CDR3 in DNA: TGTGCCAGCAGTAGCCATAGCGCAGATACGCAGTATTTT. This sequence encodes CASSSHSADTQYF.

The V and J genes are TRBV4-1 and TRBJ2-2, with a possible D match to TRBD1 (5 bases). Germline CDR1 is MGHRA and CDR2 is YSYEKL. V was pared by 3 bases and J by 7 bases, with 12 bases between. The CDR3 loop spans 14 amino acids. CDR3: CASSQGQGFGELFF. The CDR3, as DNA: TGCGCCAGCAGCCAGGGCCAGGGCTTCGGGGAGCTGTTTTTT.

This clone has more than one count but fewer than ten. This chain uses TRBV27 with TRBJ1-5; D is perhaps TRBD1 (5 bases). This CDR3 has 13 residues. V lost 6 bases, J lost 5 bases, and 11 bases lay in between. Germline assignment: CDR1 MNHEY and CDR2 SMNVEV (reference sequence). This CDR3 is CASSLWGDQPQHF. The CDR3 nucleotides are TGTGCCAGCAGCCTATGGGGGGATCAGCCCCAGCATTTT.

The chain combines TRBV5-6 with TRBJ2-7; possible D gene TRBD1, 5 bases. Germline V CDR1 and CDR2: SGHDT, YYEEEE. V was trimmed by 1 base and J by 0 bases, leaving 14 bases between them. The CDR3 is 16 amino acids. The CDR3 sequence is CASSLRGGISSYEQYF. CDR3 DNA sequence: TGTGCCAGCAGCTTGAGGGGTGGGATTAGCTCCTACGAGCAGTACTTC.

Notes on this clone: The junction and the germline gene differ at one end; a read error may be behind it. The chain combines TRBV7-7 with TRBJ2-7; 7 positions agree with TRBD1. This CDR3 has 13 residues. The germline V gene has CDR1 SSHAT and CDR2 FNYEAQ (reference sequence). The CDR3 bases are TGTGCTAGCAGCTTAGCCTCAGGGGGCGAGCAGTACTTC. Translating it yields CASSLASGGEQYF.